These 4 T cell receptor beta chains were all obtained from the same sample, sequenced in a study of Graves' ophthalmopathy and Graves' hyperthyroidism. For repertoire sequencing, the TCR beta CDR3 regions were amplified from RNA transcripts. The workflow started with a first-round RT-PCR run with HTBI primers and then moved on to a second-round multiplex PCR. TCRdb reanalysed the multiplex PCR reads using MiXCR and keeps one entry per CDR3 protein. The sample includes 600,000 to 650,000 distinct CDR3 sequences, about 20% seen only once; the top ten take more than 5.5%. Sequenced input: peripheral blood. The receptor source for this set is a young woman with stable Graves' hyperthyroidism. Some clones in this sample may be carry-over from other donors' samples.

This clonotype has a count of ten or more. The chain has TRBV20-1 and TRBJ2-7; the D is unclear. Germline CDR1 reads DFQATT; CDR2 reads SNEGSKA (reference sequence). With 0 bases removed from V and 3 bases from J, the gap between germline ends came to 6 bases. The CDR3 sequence is 12 residues long. The CDR3 nucleotides are TGCAGTGCTAGAGACCGGATCTACGAGCAGTACTTC. Translated, it gives CSARDRIYEQYF.

This clonotype was detected ten times or more. The J gene is TRBJ2-7, the V gene TRBV4-2; 12 positions match TRBD2. The CDR3 has 15 residues. Germline CDR1 is LGHNA and CDR2 is YNFKEQ. The V gene end was trimmed by 0 bases and the J gene end by 4 bases; junction bases not matched to a gene: 1. CDR3 coding DNA: TGTGCCAGCAGCCAAGAGGGGACTAGCGGGTACGAGCAGTACTTC. It yields the protein CASSQEGTSGYEQYF.

In its sample, this clonotype was seen many times. The chain has TRBV6-2 or TRBV6-3 and TRBJ2-7; 11 bases align to TRBD2. Looked up from germline, CDR1 is MNHEY and CDR2 is SVGEGT. After removal of 1 base from V and 2 bases from J, the junction contained 10 bases not matched to a gene. The CDR3 spans 18 residues. CDR3 in DNA: TGTGCCAGCAGTTACTGGGTTAGCGGGGGGGAGATTCCCTACGAGCAGTACTTC. Translating it yields CASSYWVSGGEIPYEQYF.

This clonotype has a handful of counts. A junction end diverges from the germline sequence, so it may reflect a read error. The chain couples TRBV7-9 to TRBJ2-5; 9 bases line up with TRBD2. The germline V gene encodes CDR1 SEHNR and CDR2 FQNEAQ (reference sequence). There are 16 residues in the CDR3. CDR3 bases: TGTGCCAGCCAGCCCCAGCGGGGGGTAGACCAAGAGACCAAGTACTTC. It is translated as CASQPQRGVDQETKYF.